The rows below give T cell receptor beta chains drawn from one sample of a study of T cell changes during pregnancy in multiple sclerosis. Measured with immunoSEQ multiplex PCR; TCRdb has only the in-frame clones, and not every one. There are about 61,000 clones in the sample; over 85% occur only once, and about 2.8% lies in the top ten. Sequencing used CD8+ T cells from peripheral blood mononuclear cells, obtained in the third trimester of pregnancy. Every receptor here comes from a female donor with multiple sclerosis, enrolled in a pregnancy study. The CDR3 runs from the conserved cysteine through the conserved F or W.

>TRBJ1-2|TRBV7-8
CASSLVGGAVVKANYGYTF
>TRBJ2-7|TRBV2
CASSYGQGASYEQYF
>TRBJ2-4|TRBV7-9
CASSGKGTDRGYF
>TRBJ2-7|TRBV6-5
CASSLTTGSEQYF
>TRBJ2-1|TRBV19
CASSHDSYNEQFF
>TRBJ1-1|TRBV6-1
CASSRDRTTEAFF
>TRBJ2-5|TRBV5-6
CASSLAGLAGFLQETQYF
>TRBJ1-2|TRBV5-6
CASSLRGIDYGYTF
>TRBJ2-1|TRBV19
CASSIAGFSSYNEQFF
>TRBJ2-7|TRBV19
CASSKENRVDEQYF
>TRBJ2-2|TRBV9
CASSVGQGAVAGELFF
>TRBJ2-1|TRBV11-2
CASSGSDNEQFF
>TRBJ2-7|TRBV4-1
CASSQVMNTKNEQYF
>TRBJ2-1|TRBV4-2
CASSQDPTAEAPYNEQFF
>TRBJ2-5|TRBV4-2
CASSQRGGEQGETQYF
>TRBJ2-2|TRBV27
CASRAGGGTGELFF
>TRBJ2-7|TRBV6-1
CASSVYAGYASYEQYF
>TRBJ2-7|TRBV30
CAWAEGAWEQYF
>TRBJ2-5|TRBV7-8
CASSLVGGLETQYF
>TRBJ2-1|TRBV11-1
CASSLAGPAAPYNEQFF
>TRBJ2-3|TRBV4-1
CASSPSGGPDTQYF
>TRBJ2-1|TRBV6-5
CASSYGAGVHNEQFF
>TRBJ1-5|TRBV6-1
CASSEGTGLQGNQPQHF
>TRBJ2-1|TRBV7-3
CASSLTRSGGWGGYNEQFF
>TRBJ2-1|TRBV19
CASSRPPPPSGSPDEQFF
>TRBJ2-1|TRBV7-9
CASSLGSLATYNEQFF